This T cell receptor (beta chain) was captured by sequencing in a study of CD8+ T cells in alopecia areata. Study-wide findings and caveats: Sharing of TCR sequences between patients (possibly for HLA-related reasons) was less clear than in mice.

The CDR3 length is 14 residues. V lost 7 bases, J lost 2 bases, and 13 bases lay in between. Germline values: CDR1 MNHNY, CDR2 SVGAGI (reference sequence). Reverse transcribed after extraction, RNA yielded cDNA as the sequencing template. The protocol was immunoSEQ multiplex PCR, while the TCRdb copy is restricted to in-frame clones and leaves out a portion. The sample has 15,000 to 16,000 clones, 45% to 65% seen once. In regard to this clone: Its matching antigen is unknown.

Lesional scalp tissue (obtained by punch biopsy) and peripheral blood were collected from alopecia areata patients. Material for sequencing was skin. The source of this sequence is a human donor with alopecia areata. This chain links TRBV6-6 with TRBJ2-3, with D perhaps assigned TRBD1 or TRBD2 (5 bases each). The CDR3 nucleotides read TGTGCCAGCACGGGGACGCAGCACACAGATACGCAGTATTTT. Protein: CASTGTQHTDTQYF.